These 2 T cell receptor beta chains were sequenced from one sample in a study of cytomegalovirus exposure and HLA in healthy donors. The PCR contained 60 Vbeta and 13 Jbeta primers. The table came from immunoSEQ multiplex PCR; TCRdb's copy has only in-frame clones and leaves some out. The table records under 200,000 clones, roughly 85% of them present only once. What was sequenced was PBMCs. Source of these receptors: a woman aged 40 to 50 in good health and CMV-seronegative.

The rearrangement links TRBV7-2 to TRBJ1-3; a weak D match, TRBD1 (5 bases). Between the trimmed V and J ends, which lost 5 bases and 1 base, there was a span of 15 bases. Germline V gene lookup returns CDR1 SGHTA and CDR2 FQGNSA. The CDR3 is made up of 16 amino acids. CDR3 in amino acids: CASSPGGVGSGNTIYF. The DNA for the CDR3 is TGTGCCAGCAGCCCCGGAGGGGTTGGATCTGGAAACACCATATATTTT.

In DNA form, the CDR3 reads TGCGCCAGCAGCGGAGGGAATTCACCCCTCCACTTT. Translating it yields CASSGGNSPLHF. This sequence joins TRBV5-1 and TRBJ1-6; D is undetermined. The CDR3 is 12 amino acids. Germline lookup yields CDR1 SGHRS and CDR2 YFSETQ. Trimming took 4 bases from V and 7 from J, leaving 6 bases between them.